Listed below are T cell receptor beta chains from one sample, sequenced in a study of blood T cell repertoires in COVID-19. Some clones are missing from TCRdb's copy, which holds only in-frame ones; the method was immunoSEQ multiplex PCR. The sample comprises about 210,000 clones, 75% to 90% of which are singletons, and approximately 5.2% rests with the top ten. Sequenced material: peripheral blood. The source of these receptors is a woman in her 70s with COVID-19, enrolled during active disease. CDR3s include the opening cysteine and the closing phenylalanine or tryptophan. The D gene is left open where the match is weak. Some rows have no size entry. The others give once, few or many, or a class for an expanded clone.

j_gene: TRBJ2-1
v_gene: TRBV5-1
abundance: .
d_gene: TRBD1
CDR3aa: CASSTGTGRGEQFF
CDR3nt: TGCGCCAGCAGCACCGGGACAGGGCGCGGTGAGCAGTTCTTC

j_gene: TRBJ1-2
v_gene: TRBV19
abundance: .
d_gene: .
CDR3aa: CASSGSRQFGGYTF
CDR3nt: TGTGCCAGTAGCGGGAGTCGACAGTTTGGCGGCTACACCTTC

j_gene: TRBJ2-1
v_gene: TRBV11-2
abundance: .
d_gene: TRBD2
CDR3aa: CASSGVAGGLDEQFF
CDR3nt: TGTGCCAGCAGCGGAGTAGCGGGAGGCCTCGATGAGCAGTTCTTC

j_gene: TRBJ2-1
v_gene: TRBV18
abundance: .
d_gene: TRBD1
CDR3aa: CASSPPGQRYNEQFF
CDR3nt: TGTGCCAGCTCACCTCCGGGACAGCGTTACAATGAGCAGTTCTTC

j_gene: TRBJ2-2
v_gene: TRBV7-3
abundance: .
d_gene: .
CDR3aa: CASSFSGVKAGELFF
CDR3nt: TGTGCCAGCAGCTTTTCTGGAGTCAAAGCTGGGGAGCTGTTTTTT

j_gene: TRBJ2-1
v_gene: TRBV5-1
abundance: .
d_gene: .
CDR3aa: CASSLRQATSYNEQFF
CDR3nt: TGCGCCAGCAGCTTGAGACAGGCGACCTCCTACAATGAGCAGTTCTTC

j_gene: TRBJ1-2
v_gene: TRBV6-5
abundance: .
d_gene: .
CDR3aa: CASSMDSNYGYTF
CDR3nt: TGTGCCAGCAGCATGGACAGCAACTATGGCTACACCTTC

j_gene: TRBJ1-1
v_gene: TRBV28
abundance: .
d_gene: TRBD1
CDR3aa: CASSLQGANTEAFF
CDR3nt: TGTGCCAGCAGCTTACAGGGGGCGAACACTGAAGCTTTCTTT

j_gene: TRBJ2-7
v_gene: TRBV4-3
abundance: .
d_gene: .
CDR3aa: CASSQVTSSYYEQYF
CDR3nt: TGCGCCAGCAGCCAAGTTACTAGCTCCTACTACGAGCAGTACTTC

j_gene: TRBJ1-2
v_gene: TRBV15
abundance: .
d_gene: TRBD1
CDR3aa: CATSSGQGRWGYTF
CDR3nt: TGTGCCACCAGCAGCGGACAGGGGCGCTGGGGCTACACCTTC

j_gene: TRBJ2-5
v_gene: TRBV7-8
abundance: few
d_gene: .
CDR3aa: CASSFRARTTSETQYF
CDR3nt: TGTGCCAGCAGCTTTAGGGCGAGGACTACCAGTGAGACCCAGTACTTC

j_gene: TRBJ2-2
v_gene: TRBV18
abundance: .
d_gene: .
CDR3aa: CASSPRQANTGELFF
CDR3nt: TGTGCCAGCTCCCCCAGGCAGGCGAACACCGGGGAGCTGTTTTTT

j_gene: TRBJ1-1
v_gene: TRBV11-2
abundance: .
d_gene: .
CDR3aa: CASSLDRGDEAFF
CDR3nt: TGTGCCAGCAGCTTAGATCGAGGAGATGAAGCTTTCTTT

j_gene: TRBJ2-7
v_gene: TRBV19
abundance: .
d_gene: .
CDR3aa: CASRGRGSSEQYF
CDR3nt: TGTGCCAGTAGGGGCAGGGGATCATCCGAGCAGTACTTC

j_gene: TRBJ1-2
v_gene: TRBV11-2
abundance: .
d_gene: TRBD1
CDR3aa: CASSRTGGYGYTF
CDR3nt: TGTGCCAGCAGTCGGACAGGGGGCTATGGCTACACCTTC

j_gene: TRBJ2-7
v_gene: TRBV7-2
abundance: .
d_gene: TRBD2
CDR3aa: CASSLNSGSSYEQYF
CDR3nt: TGTGCCAGCAGCCTAAATAGCGGGAGCTCCTACGAGCAGTACTTC

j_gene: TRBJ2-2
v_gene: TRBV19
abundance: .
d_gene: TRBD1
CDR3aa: CASSVDRVAGELFF
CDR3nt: TGTGCCAGTAGTGTCGACAGGGTAGCCGGGGAGCTGTTTTTT

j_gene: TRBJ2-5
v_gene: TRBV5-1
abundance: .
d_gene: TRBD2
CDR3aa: CASSSGTSSTRETQYF
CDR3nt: TGCGCCAGCAGCTCAGGGACTAGCAGTACAAGGGAGACCCAGTACTTC

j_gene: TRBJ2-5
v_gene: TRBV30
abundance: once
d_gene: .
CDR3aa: CAWSVLRETQYF
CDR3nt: TGTGCCTGGAGTGTCCTACGAGAGACCCAGTACTTC

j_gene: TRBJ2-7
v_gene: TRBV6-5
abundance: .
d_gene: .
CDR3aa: CASRLWGVSYEQYF
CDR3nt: TGTGCCAGCAGGCTCTGGGGAGTCTCCTACGAGCAGTACTTC

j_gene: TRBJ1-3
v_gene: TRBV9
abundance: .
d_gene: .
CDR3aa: CASSTGSSGNTIYF
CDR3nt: TGTGCCAGTTCGACCGGGAGCTCTGGAAACACCATATATTTT

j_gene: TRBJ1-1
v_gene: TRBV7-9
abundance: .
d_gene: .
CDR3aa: CASSLPGFPEAFF
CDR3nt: TGTGCCAGCAGCTTACCGGGGTTCCCTGAAGCTTTCTTT